This TCR beta chain was obtained from a study of T-cell reconstitution after alpha-beta-depleted transplantation in children. Study results and limitations: T-cell counts and diversity at one year post-transplant came mainly from newly produced T cells.

The J segment lost 4 bases and the V segment lost 0 bases, leaving 2 bases of the junction unmatched. Per germline, CDR1 LGHNA and CDR2 YNFKEQ. The CDR3 has 15 amino acids. Notes on this clonotype: Its antigen is as yet unknown.

During its preparation, the TCRbeta library received unique molecular identifiers. TCRdb re-called the PCR reads through MiXCR, storing one row per CDR3 protein. The table lists more than 200,000 distinct CDR3 sequences, roughly 26% of them singletons, with approximately 2.5% in the top ten. The TCR originated in a girl aged 2-9 years with Fanconi anemia, due to receive a stem cell transplant. The genes are TRBV4-2 and TRBJ2-1; 8 bases map to TRBD2. The specimen was PBMCs, collected before TCRalphabeta/CD19-depleted stem cell transplant. The CDR3 is CASSQDTSGYNEQFF. Here the CDR3 DNA reads TGTGCCAGCAGCCAAGATACTAGCGGTTACAATGAGCAGTTCTTC.